This record looks at one TCR beta chain sequence and its context. Its target is unknown. The sample originates from a study of cytomegalovirus exposure and HLA in healthy donors. Whole-study findings and limits: Analysis performed later found more than 15,000 TCR beta sequences associated with HLA alleles at 0.05 false discovery rate.

A multiplex PCR was run with 60 Vbeta primers and 13 Jbeta primers. Libraries were prepared by immunoSEQ multiplex PCR; TCRdb keeps only in-frame clonotypes and omits some of them. Of approximately 150,000 clones in the sample, about 80% were seen once. The germline V and J ends were trimmed by 5 bases and 2 bases, with 15 bases remaining between them. CDR1 is SGHVS and CDR2 is FQNEAQ in the germline V gene. The CDR3 has 15 residues. This clonotype was sampled from a man aged 25-40 years in good health and CMV-seropositive. The V and J genes are TRBV7-8 and TRBJ1-1; maybe TRBD1 (6 bases). The source material was PBMCs. As DNA, the CDR3 is TGTGCCAGCAGCCCCAGGACAGAAGTTAACACTGAAGCTTTCTTT. It encodes CASSPRTEVNTEAFF. The whole variable domain, remainder taken from reference TRBV7-8 and TRBJ1-1, is GAGVSQSPRYKVAKRGQDVALRCDPISGHVSLFWYQQALGQGPEFLTYFQNEAQLDKSGLPSDRFFAERPEGSVSTLKIQRTQQEDSAVYLCASSPRTEVNTEAFFGQGTRLTVV.